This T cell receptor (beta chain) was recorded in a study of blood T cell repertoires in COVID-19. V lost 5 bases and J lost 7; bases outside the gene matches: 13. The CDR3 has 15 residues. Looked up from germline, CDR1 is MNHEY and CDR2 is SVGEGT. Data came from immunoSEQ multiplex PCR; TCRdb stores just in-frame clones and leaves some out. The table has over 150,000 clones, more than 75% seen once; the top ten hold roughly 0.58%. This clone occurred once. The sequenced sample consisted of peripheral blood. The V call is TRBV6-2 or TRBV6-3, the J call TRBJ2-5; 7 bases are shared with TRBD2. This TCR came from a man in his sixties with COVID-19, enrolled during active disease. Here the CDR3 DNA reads TGTGCCAGCAGTCGTTTCACTAGCGCGGTCGGGACCCAGTACTTC. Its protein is CASSRFTSAVGTQYF.